This T cell receptor beta chain was identified in a study of blood T cell repertoires in COVID-19 (TCRdb year 2020). Study-wide context: Samples from collaborators originated in the United States, Italy and Spain and spanned both the acute and convalescent phases of COVID-19. The repertoires were released in a freely available public database meant as a resource for research on the immune response to SARS-CoV-2. The material from the prospective study consisted of cDNA or gDNA derived from T cells, B-cell-depleted T cells, or PBMCs. The sample metadata nearly always contained a de-identified subject ID, COVID-19 status, age in years and sex. Where HLA class I and class II types were available, the types were taken from metadata supplied by the sample provider, not from assay-based typing. Samples were obtained from the ongoing ImmuneRACE study (first 160 participants) and from some 1,300 subjects provided by 6 global collaborators. Subjects who had been exposed to COVID-19, were actively infected with it, or had recovered from it provided the deeply sampled blood TCRbeta repertoires that made up the dataset.

As for this clone: The specificity of this receptor is unknown. Base qualities are not provided; no much larger clone lies one nucleotide away.

Points the paper makes about the study in general: Clinical and demographic metadata were provided uncurated, with the amount varying by source and participant.

Each collaborating institution followed its own protocols to collect whole blood in K2EDTA tubes. For TCRbeta analysis, collaborators shipped samples in one of three forms: frozen whole blood, isolated PBMCs, or DNA extracted from either of those sample types. The immunoSEQ Assay, a bias-controlled multiplex PCR, was used to amplify TCRbeta CDR3 regions from genomic DNA. In the source study's methods: Nucleated cell counts per sample were estimated from amplification of reference gene primers within the assay. To quantify the absolute abundance of each unique TCRbeta CDR3 rearrangement, sequence reads were collapsed and filtered. For each sample, productive Simpson clonality was calculated as the square root of Simpson's diversity index over productive rearrangements. This immuneACCESS table, as held by TCRdb, lists in-frame sequences with V and J called but not all clones. Of the missing ones, under half trace to an unresolved V gene in checked studies; the others have no known cause. V, J and clone size reflect that table, while D and trimming were determined from the DNA. The table for this sample lists 130,000 to 150,000 clones; roughly 79% of them were counted only once. Over 8.5% of the sample lies in the top ten.

The CDR3 has 14 amino acids, counting the end cysteine and phenylalanine. The DNA shown is the 42-base CDR3, in frame from base 1. The germline V gene yields SGHTA for CDR1 and FQGTGA for CDR2. V loses 2 bases of germline sequence and J loses 7 bases, and the interval between the two ends is 9 bases. This clonotype was sampled from a man between 45 and 60 years old with active or convalescent COVID-19. In this chain, TRBV7-3 is recombined with TRBJ1-6, and TRBD1 may be the D gene, going by 5 matching bases. Source material: peripheral blood. The DNA sequence follows: TGTGCCAGCAGCTTACGGGGGTTAAATTCACCCCTCCACTTT. Translated, it reads CASSLRGLNSPLHF.